This TCR beta chain was documented in a study of shared clonotypes between healthy human individuals. The study, taken as a whole, reports: Some naive CD4 clonotypes, roughly 4.5%, turned up in common across several donors.

CDR3 size: 15 residues. The germline gives CDR1 SGHTS, CDR2 YDEGEE. V was clipped by 0 bases and J by 0 bases, with 7 bases between them. As for this clone: The antigen remains undetermined.

Naive CD4+ cells were CD45RA-selected; the remaining cells were memory. Method: immunoSEQ multiplex PCR; TCRdb's copy keeps in-frame clones and lacks some. Here the sample spans about 2.3 million clones, about nine tenths being singletons. This chain connects TRBV5-8 to TRBJ2-1; D is ambiguous. Sequencing was carried out using naive CD4+ T cells from PBMCs. Subset given: CD45RA+ positively selected. This TCR was sampled from a man aged 18 to 29 in good health. Some clones in this sample may be carry-over from other donors' samples. Here the CDR3 DNA reads TGTGCCAGCAGCTTGGGCCCTAACTCCTACAATGAGCAGTTCTTC. Encoded protein: CASSLGPNSYNEQFF.